The 30 T cell receptor beta chains below all came from one sample that was sequenced in a study of naive and memory T cell subsets. Two oligonucleotides, mixed equimolar, formed the beta constant-region primer covering TRBC1 and TRBC2. Four rounds of PCR amplified the ligated cDNA using nested alpha and beta constant-region primers plus SP2. TCRdb re-derived calls from the UMI-ligation and nested PCR reads in MiXCR, one entry per CDR3 protein. The table includes 130,000 to 150,000 distinct CDR3 sequences, over 20% detected once. Antigens of these TCRs are unknown. Findings and caveats of the study: Possibly reflecting memory cells re-expressing CD45RA, a few larger clonotypes occurred in naive repertoires, especially CD8.

Material: naive CD4+ T cells from blood. The origin of the receptors is a human donor in good health.

Many counts were recorded for this clonotype. The genes are TRBV2 and TRBJ2-1, with a weak D call TRBD1 (6 bases). V was trimmed by 11 bases and J by 3 bases, leaving 14 bases between them. Germline V lookup: CDR1 SNHLY, CDR2 FYNNEI. The CDR3 contains 13 residues. The CDR3 DNA sequence: TGTGCCGCCCGGGACACAGACTACAATGAGCAGTTCTTC. This encodes CAARDTDYNEQFF. Using reference TRBV2 and TRBJ2-1 for the parts outside the CDR3, the full variable domain is EPEVTQTPSHQVTQMGQEVILRCVPISNHLYFYWYRQILGQKVEFLVSFYNNEISEKSEIFDDQFSVERPDGSNFTLKIRSTKLEDSAMYFCAARDTDYNEQFFGPGTRLTVL.

This clonotype appeared many times. The chain uses TRBV7-9 and TRBJ1-2, with D hard to call. Germline V gene lookup returns CDR1 SEHNR and CDR2 FQNEAQ (reference sequence). V was shortened by 5 bases and J by 4 bases, with 17 bases between the two germline ends. The CDR3 has 15 residues. CDR3 in amino acids: CASSPRTEIGYGYTF. Here the CDR3 DNA reads TGTGCCAGCAGCCCAAGGACCGAGATTGGCTATGGCTACACCTTC.

This chain links TRBV3-1 with TRBJ1-3; D gene uncertain. The CDR3 runs to 16 residues. Germline assignment: CDR1 LGHDT and CDR2 YNNKEL (reference sequence). V was pared by 4 bases and J by 0 bases, with 13 bases between. DNA for the CDR3: TGTGCCAGCAGCCGTTTACCTGATTACTCTGGAAACACCATATATTTT. Amino acid sequence: CASSRLPDYSGNTIYF.

This clonotype was counted only a few times. The genes are TRBV4-1 and TRBJ2-2, with TRBD2 matching over 12 bases. Germline V gene sequence: CDR1 MGHRA, CDR2 YSYEKL. With V trimmed by 6 bases and J by 6 bases, 5 bases remained unmatched. This CDR3 contains 15 residues. DNA for the CDR3: TGCGCCAGCAGACCGGGACTAGCGGGTCCCGGGGAGCTGTTTTTT. Protein sequence: CASRPGLAGPGELFF.

This sequence joins TRBV20-1 and TRBJ2-3; 9 bases agree with TRBD2. The CDR3 totals 15 residues. Looked up from germline, CDR1 is DFQATT and CDR2 is SNEGSKA (reference sequence). The ends lost 0 bases at V and 3 bases at J; junction bases unmatched: 4. CDR3 DNA sequence: TGCAGTGCTAGAGATATAGCGGGAGCGACAGATACGCAGTATTTT. Translating it yields CSARDIAGATDTQYF.

This clonotype was found many times. The chain carries TRBV5-1 and TRBJ2-3, with D possibly matching TRBD2 (5 bases). Per the germline V gene, CDR1 is SGHRS and CDR2 is YFSETQ. Trimming removed 5 bases from V and 2 bases from J, with 12 bases in between. The CDR3 sequence is 14 residues long. CDR3 sequence: CASSRERLTDTQYF. The CDR3 DNA sequence: TGCGCCAGCAGTAGGGAGCGACTCACAGATACGCAGTATTTT.

V usage is TRBV10-2 and J usage is TRBJ2-7; no firm D call. V lost 8 bases and J 7 bases, leaving 15 bases between the germline ends. CDR1 is WSHSY and CDR2 is SAAADI in the germline V gene. This CDR3 is 12 amino acids long. CDR3 nucleotide sequence: TGCGCCAGCGGGATAGGTCGCTGGGAGCAGTACTTC. This codes for CASGIGRWEQYF.

The table lists this clonotype with many counts. V and J are TRBV28 and TRBJ2-7; 7 bases align to TRBD1. CDR3 size: 12 residues. The germline V gene has CDR1 MDHEN and CDR2 SYDVKM. V lost 6 bases and J lost 3; bases outside the gene matches: 2. This chain's CDR3 is CASRGTDYEQYF. In nucleotides, the CDR3 is TGTGCCAGCAGAGGGACAGACTACGAGCAGTACTTC.

This clonotype was counted a few times. For the CDR3, the DNA is TGTGCCAGCAGTAGGGGGTCTCTACGGGTGGGTGAGCAGTTCTTC. Translation: CASSRGSLRVGEQFF. This chain joins TRBV6-5 and TRBJ2-1, with D possibly matching TRBD1 (6 bases). There are 15 residues in the CDR3. Trimming pared 5 bases from V and 9 bases from J, leaving 20 bases between. CDR1 is MNHEY and CDR2 is SVGAGI in the germline V gene.

The rearrangement links TRBV19 to TRBJ1-4; no clear D gene. Looked up from germline, CDR1 is LNHDA and CDR2 is SQIVND (reference sequence). This CDR3 contains 13 residues. V was cut by 7 bases and J by 10 bases, with 16 bases left in between. The CDR3 DNA is TGTGCCAGTACCCAGCCGGAGTTTGGAAAACTGTTTTTT. It yields the protein CASTQPEFGKLFF.

This clonotype was found many times. The chain links TRBV9 to TRBJ2-1; D is tentatively TRBD1 or TRBD2 (5 bases each). Germline V gene sequence: CDR1 SGDLS, CDR2 YYNGEE. CDR3 length: 15 residues. Deletions cut 0 bases from V and 5 bases from J, with 12 bases between. CDR3: CASSVAWGLNNEQFF. CDR3 in DNA: TGTGCCAGCAGCGTAGCTTGGGGGTTGAACAATGAGCAGTTCTTC.

V is TRBV2 and J is TRBJ1-3; a possible D gene is TRBD1 (6 bases). Per germline, CDR1 SNHLY and CDR2 FYNNEI. This CDR3 has 13 amino acids. V was pared by 7 bases and J by 2 bases, with 9 bases between. Written as DNA, the CDR3 is TGTGCCAGCACAGGGGACACTGGAAACACCATATATTTT. Encoded protein: CASTGDTGNTIYF. Variable domain in full (rest from reference TRBV2 and TRBJ1-3): EPEVTQTPSHQVTQMGQEVILRCVPISNHLYFYWYRQILGQKVEFLVSFYNNEISEKSEIFDDQFSVERPDGSNFTLKIRSTKLEDSAMYFCASTGDTGNTIYFGEGSWLTVV.

This sequence joins TRBV10-3 and TRBJ2-7; 10 bases are shared with TRBD2. The V gene's germline CDR1 is ENHRY and CDR2 SYGVKD. This CDR3 has 15 residues. V trimming: 11 bases; J trimming: 0 bases; junction bases outside the gene matches: 10. CDR3 loop: CALGSGLANSYEQYF. DNA of the CDR3: TGTGCCCTCGGGTCGGGACTAGCGAACTCCTACGAGCAGTACTTC.

The gene calls are TRBV3-1 and TRBJ2-5; D gene unclear. This CDR3 is built from 11 residues. Germline CDR1 is LGHDT and CDR2 is YNNKEL (reference sequence). Trimming left V 6 bases short and J 5 bases short, with 7 bases between. The DNA for the CDR3 is TGTGCCAGCAGTCACCTGGAGACCCAGTACTTC. As protein: CASSHLETQYF.

In its sample, this clonotype was seen a few times. The rearrangement links TRBV7-2 to TRBJ2-4; no definite D call. The germline CDR1 and CDR2 sequences are SGHTA and FQGNSA. This CDR3 region has 13 residues. Trimming cost V 1 base and J 4 bases, with 5 bases left between them. The CDR3 reads CASSLGQKNIQYF. The CDR3 bases are TGTGCCAGCAGCTTAGGGCAGAAAAACATTCAGTACTTC.

This clonotype was observed a few times. The chain links TRBV12-3 or TRBV12-4 to TRBJ2-7; D unclear. V lost 3 bases, J lost 4 bases, and 7 bases lay in between. The CDR3 is 12 amino acids. As DNA, the CDR3 is TGTGCCAGCAGTTTGGAACTTTACGAGCAGTACTTC. Its translation is CASSLELYEQYF.

V usage is TRBV24-1 and J usage is TRBJ2-1; D could derive from TRBD1 or TRBD2 (6 bases each). The V end was cut by 7 bases, the J end by 7 bases, with 19 bases between. The CDR3 has 15 amino acids. Looked up from germline, CDR1 is KGHDR and CDR2 is SFDVKD. As DNA, the CDR3 is TGTGCCACCAGCACCGTACTAGCCAGGGGAAATGAGCAGTTCTTC. It translates to CATSTVLARGNEQFF.

This clonotype was seen at least ten times. The chain recombines TRBV7-6 with TRBJ1-4; a weak D match, TRBD1 (6 bases). This CDR3 is 14 amino acids long. CDR1 and CDR2 (germline): SGHVS, FNYEAQ. V dropped 4 bases and J dropped 4 bases, with 10 bases sitting between them. CDR3 region: CASSYGQFNEKLFF. In DNA form, the CDR3 reads TGTGCCAGCAGCTACGGACAGTTTAATGAAAAACTGTTTTTT.

This chain connects TRBV7-2 to TRBJ2-1, with no clear D. The CDR3 is 14 residues long. CDR1 and CDR2 from the germline V gene are SGHTA and FQGNSA. The V and J ends lost 2 bases and 7 bases respectively, with 12 bases between them. CDR3 bases: TGTGCCAGCAGCTTAAGCTTCCTAGTTAATGAGCAGTTCTTC. Protein sequence: CASSLSFLVNEQFF. Using reference TRBV7-2 and TRBJ2-1 for the parts outside the CDR3, the full variable domain is GAGVSQSPSNKVTEKGKDVELRCDPISGHTALYWYRQSLGQGLEFLIYFQGNSAPDKSGLPSDRFSAERTGGSVSTLTIQRTQQEDSAVYLCASSLSFLVNEQFFGPGTRLTVL.

For the CDR3, the DNA is TGTGCCAGCAGCCGGGACAGGGGGTCCGGGGAGCTGTTTTTT. Its protein product is CASSRDRGSGELFF. V is TRBV6-5 and J is TRBJ2-2; TRBD1 agrees at 11 bases. There are 14 residues in the CDR3. J was trimmed by 6 bases and V by 6 bases; bases with no gene match: 3. Germline lookup yields CDR1 MNHEY and CDR2 SVGAGI.

CDR3 sequence reads: CASSSLPGVSLHF. In DNA form, the CDR3 reads TGTGCCAGCTCCAGTCTCCCGGGAGTTTCCCTCCACTTT. The chain recombines TRBV28 with TRBJ1-6; D is unresolved. V lost 8 bases and J lost 14, with 19 bases in between. The CDR3 has 13 residues. Germline lookup yields CDR1 MDHEN and CDR2 SYDVKM.

The DNA of the CDR3 is TGTGCCAGCAGCGCAGGGTTTATCGAGCAGTACTTC. This translates into CASSAGFIEQYF. The V gene is TRBV28, the J gene TRBJ2-7, with D perhaps matching TRBD1 (5 bases). CDR1 MDHEN and CDR2 SYDVKM come from the germline V gene. Deletions cut 6 bases from V and 6 bases from J, with 12 bases between. There are 12 residues in the CDR3.

This chain joins TRBV15 and TRBJ2-5; 8 bases align to TRBD2. The CDR3 runs to 16 residues. Losses at the gene ends were 0 bases for V and 5 bases for J; bases not matched to a gene: 8. Germline CDR1 and CDR2: LNHNV and YYDKDF (reference sequence). The chain's CDR3 is CATSRDVGGRSETQYF. The CDR3 nucleotides are TGTGCCACCAGCAGAGATGTGGGCGGGAGGAGTGAGACCCAGTACTTC.

The chain joins TRBV3-1 to TRBJ2-4, with 10 bases matching TRBD2. This CDR3 is 18 amino acids long. Germline CDR1 LGHDT, CDR2 YNNKEL (reference sequence). V lost 0 bases, J lost 0 bases, and 5 bases stayed unmatched. In DNA form, the CDR3 reads TGTGCCAGCAGCCAAGATGAAGCGGGAGGGATAGCCAAAAACATTCAGTACTTC. Encoded protein: CASSQDEAGGIAKNIQYF.

In this sample, this clonotype turned up a few times. V and J are TRBV6-1 and TRBJ2-7; the D gene is possibly TRBD1 (6 bases). The CDR3 is made up of 12 amino acids. Trimming shortened V by 5 bases and J by 5 bases, and 10 bases separated the two germline ends. Germline V gene sequence: CDR1 MNHNS, CDR2 SASEGT. The CDR3 DNA follows: TGTGCCAGCAGTATAAACAGGGACGAGCAGTACTTC. Translating it yields CASSINRDEQYF.

In this sample, this clonotype turned up a few times. This chain uses TRBV20-1 with TRBJ2-1, with 12 bases identical to TRBD2. Germline CDR1 DFQATT, CDR2 SNEGSKA (reference sequence). The CDR3 consists of 14 residues. The ends lost 4 bases at V and 5 bases at J; junction bases unmatched: 3. The chain's CDR3 is CSAKLAGGHNEQFF. As DNA, the CDR3 is TGCAGTGCTAAACTAGCGGGAGGACACAATGAGCAGTTCTTC.

This sequence joins TRBV6-1 and TRBJ2-7; the D gene is possibly TRBD1 (6 bases). Germline lookup yields CDR1 MNHNS and CDR2 SASEGT. Deletions cut 3 bases from V and 0 bases from J, with 12 bases between. The CDR3 extends over 15 amino acids. The CDR3 nucleotides are TGTGCCAGCAGTGACGCCGGGACACCCTCCTACGAGCAGTACTTC. Translated, it gives CASSDAGTPSYEQYF.

Only a few counts were recorded for this clonotype. CDR3 protein: CASSHPGQIPYEQYF. The CDR3 DNA reads as TGCGCCAGCAGCCACCCGGGACAAATACCCTACGAGCAGTACTTC. V and J are TRBV4-1 and TRBJ2-7, with D perhaps matching TRBD1 (6 bases). The ends were cut back, 3 bases at V and 2 bases at J, with 14 bases in the middle. Looked up from germline, CDR1 is MGHRA and CDR2 is YSYEKL. This CDR3 is built from 15 residues.

This rearrangement joins TRBV2 to TRBJ2-1, with TRBD1 matching 7 bases. The CDR3 covers 14 residues. Per germline, CDR1 SNHLY and CDR2 FYNNEI. V gave up 3 bases and J gave up 6 bases; unmatched junction bases: 5. The CDR3: CASSERGPRNEQFF. Here the CDR3 DNA reads TGTGCCAGCAGTGAGAGGGGGCCGCGCAATGAGCAGTTCTTC.

This clonotype was detected a few times. The gene calls are TRBV2 and TRBJ2-7; TRBD1 aligns across 11 bases. CDR1 is SNHLY and CDR2 is FYNNEI in the germline V gene. This CDR3 spans 14 amino acids. V lost 7 bases and J lost 3; bases outside the gene matches: 5. The CDR3 spells CASNSGTGGYEQYF. The DNA of the CDR3 is TGTGCCAGCAACTCCGGGACAGGGGGCTACGAGCAGTACTTC.